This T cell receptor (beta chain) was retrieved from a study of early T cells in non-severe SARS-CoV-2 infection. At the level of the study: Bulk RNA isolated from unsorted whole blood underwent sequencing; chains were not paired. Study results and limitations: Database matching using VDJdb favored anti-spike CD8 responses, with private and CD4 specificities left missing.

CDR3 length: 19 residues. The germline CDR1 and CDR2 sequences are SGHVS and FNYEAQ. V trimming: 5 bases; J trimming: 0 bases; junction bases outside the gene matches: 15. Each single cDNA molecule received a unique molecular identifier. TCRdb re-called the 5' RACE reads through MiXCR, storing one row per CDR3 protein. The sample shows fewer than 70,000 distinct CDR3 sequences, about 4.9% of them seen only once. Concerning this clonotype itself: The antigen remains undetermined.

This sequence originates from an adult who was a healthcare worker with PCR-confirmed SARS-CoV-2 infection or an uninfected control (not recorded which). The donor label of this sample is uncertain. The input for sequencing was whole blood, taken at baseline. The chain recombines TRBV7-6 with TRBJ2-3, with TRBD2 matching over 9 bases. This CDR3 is CASSRKRPAGGSSTDTQYF. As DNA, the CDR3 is TGTGCCAGCAGCCGCAAGAGGCCAGCGGGGGGTTCTAGCACAGATACGCAGTATTTT.